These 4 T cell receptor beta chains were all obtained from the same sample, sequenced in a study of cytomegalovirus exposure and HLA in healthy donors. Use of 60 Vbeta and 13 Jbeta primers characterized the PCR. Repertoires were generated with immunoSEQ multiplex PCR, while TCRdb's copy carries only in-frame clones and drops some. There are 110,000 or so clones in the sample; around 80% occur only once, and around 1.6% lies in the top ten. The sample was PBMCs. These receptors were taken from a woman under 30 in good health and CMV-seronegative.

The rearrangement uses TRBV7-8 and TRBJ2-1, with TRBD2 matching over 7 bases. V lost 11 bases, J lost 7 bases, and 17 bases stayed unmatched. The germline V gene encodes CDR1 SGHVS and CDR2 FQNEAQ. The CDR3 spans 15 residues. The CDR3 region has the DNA TGTGCCTCACGACTAGCACAAGACCCTAGAAATGAGCAGTTCTTC. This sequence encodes CASRLAQDPRNEQFF.

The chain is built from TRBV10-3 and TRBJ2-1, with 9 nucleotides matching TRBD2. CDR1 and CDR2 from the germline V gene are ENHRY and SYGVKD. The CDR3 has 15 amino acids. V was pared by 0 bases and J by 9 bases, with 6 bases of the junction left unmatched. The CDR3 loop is CAISESIQREVEQFF. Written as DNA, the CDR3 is TGTGCCATCAGTGAGTCGATACAGCGGGAGGTTGAGCAGTTCTTC.

The CDR3 bases are TGTGCCAGCAGCTTTGGTCCAGGGGTCCCTGAAGCTTTCTTT. It encodes CASSFGPGVPEAFF. V gene TRBV7-8 combines with J gene TRBJ1-1, with a possible D match to TRBD1 (6 bases). The CDR3 spans 14 residues. V was pared by 3 bases and J by 6 bases, with 14 bases between. Per germline, CDR1 SGHVS and CDR2 FQNEAQ.

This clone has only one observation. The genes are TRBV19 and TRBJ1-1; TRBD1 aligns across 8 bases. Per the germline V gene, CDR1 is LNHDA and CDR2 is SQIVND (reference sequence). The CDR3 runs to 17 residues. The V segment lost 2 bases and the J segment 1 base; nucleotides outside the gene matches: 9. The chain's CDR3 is CASSIRFRGLRNTEAFF. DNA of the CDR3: TGTGCCAGTAGTATACGTTTCAGGGGGCTGAGGAACACTGAAGCTTTCTTT.